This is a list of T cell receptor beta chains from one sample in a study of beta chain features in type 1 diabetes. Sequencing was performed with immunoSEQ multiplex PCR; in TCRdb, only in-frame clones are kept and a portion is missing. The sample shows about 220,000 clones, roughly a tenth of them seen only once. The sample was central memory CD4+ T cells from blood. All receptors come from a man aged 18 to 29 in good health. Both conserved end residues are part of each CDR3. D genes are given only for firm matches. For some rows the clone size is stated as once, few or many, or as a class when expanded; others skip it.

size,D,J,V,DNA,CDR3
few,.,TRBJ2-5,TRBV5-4,TGTGCCAGCAGCCCCCCGGGGGAAGAGACCCAGTACTTC,CASSPPGEETQYF
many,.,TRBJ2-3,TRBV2,TGTGCCAGCAAGCTAGGGGATACGCAGTATTTT,CASKLGDTQYF
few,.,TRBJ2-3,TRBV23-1,TGCGCCAGCAGTCATGGGGGTTGGGGCACAGATACGCAGTATTTT,CASSHGGWGTDTQYF
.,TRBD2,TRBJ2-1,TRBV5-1,TGCGCCAGCAGCGTTAGCGGGAGCTCCTACAATGAGCAGTTCTTC,CASSVSGSSYNEQFF
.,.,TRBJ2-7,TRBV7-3,TGTGCCAGCAGCTATGTCCGGGACCGCAAATTCTCCTACGAGCAGTACTTC,CASSYVRDRKFSYEQYF
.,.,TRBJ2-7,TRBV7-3,TGTGCCAGCAGCCAAGGGGCCGTTCTTGACGAGCAGTACTTC,CASSQGAVLDEQYF
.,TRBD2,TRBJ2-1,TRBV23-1,TGCGCCAGCAGCGGGGAGTCTAGCGGGAGGGCCTATGAGCAGTTCTTC,CASSGESSGRAYEQFF
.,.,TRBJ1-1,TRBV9,TGTGCCAGCAGCGTAGAACCAGGGGAGAACACTGAAGCTTTCTTT,CASSVEPGENTEAFF
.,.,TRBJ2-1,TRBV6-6,TGTGCCAGCAGTCTACCCCCGTCCTCCTACAATGAGCAGTTCTTC,CASSLPPSSYNEQFF
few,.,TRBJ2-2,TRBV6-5,TGTGCCAGCAGTTACCTCTCACAGGGAGGCACCGGGGAGCTGTTTTTT,CASSYLSQGGTGELFF
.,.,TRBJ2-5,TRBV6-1,TGTGCCAGCAACTTCAGGGCTTTCGAGACCCAGTACTTC,CASNFRAFETQYF
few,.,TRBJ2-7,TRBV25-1,TGTGCCAGCAGAGGAAATCCGACAGTTACCTACGAGCAGTACTTC,CASRGNPTVTYEQYF
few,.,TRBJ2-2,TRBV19,TGTGCCAGTAGTAGACGGGCGAACACCGGGGAGCTGTTTTTT,CASSRRANTGELFF
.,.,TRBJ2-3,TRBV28,TGTGCCAGCAGTGCACAGGGATACACAGATACGCAGTATTTT,CASSAQGYTDTQYF
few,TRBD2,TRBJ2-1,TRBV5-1,TGCGCCAGCAGCCTAGCGGGAGTGGAGTACAATGAGCAGTTCTTC,CASSLAGVEYNEQFF
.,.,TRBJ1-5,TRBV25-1,TGTGCCAGCAGTGCCCAGGGCAATCAGCCCCAGCATTTT,CASSAQGNQPQHF
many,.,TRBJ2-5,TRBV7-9,TGTGCCAGCAGCTACCGGGGTATGGGACAAGAGACCCAGTACTTC,CASSYRGMGQETQYF
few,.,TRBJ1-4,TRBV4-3,TGCGCCAGCAGCCGAACGACACCTTCACGTGAAAAACTGTTTTTT,CASSRTTPSREKLFF
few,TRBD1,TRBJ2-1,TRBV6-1,TGTGCCAGCAGTCTGGACAGGAGCTTCTACAATGAGCAGTTCTTC,CASSLDRSFYNEQFF
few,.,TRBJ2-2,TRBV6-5,TGTGCCAGCAGTTACTCGAAAGCTGAAGCACTGTTTTTT,CASSYSKAEALFF
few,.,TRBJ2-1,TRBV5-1,TGCGCCAGCAGCCCGCAGCCAGGGGTCAATGAGCAGTTCTTC,CASSPQPGVNEQFF
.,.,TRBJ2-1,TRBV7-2,TGTGCCAGCAGCCCACGGCAGGAGTCCTACAATGAGCAGTTCTTC,CASSPRQESYNEQFF
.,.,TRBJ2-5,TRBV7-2,TGTGCCAGCAGCTTCCCCGTCGTAGGGTACCAAGAGACCCAGTACTTC,CASSFPVVGYQETQYF
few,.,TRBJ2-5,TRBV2,TGTGCCAGCCTCGGGGTTGGAGAGACCCAGTACTTC,CASLGVGETQYF
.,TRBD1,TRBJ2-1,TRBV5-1,TGCGCCAGCAGCCAAAGACAGGGCTCCTACAATGAGCAGTTCTTC,CASSQRQGSYNEQFF
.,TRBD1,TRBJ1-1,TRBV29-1,TGCAGCGTGAACTCCGGGACAGTTAACACTGAAGCTTTCTTT,CSVNSGTVNTEAFF
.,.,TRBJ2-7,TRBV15,TGTGCCACCAGCAGAGATGGAGGGTACGAGCAGTACTTC,CATSRDGGYEQYF
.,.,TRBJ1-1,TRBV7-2,TGTGCCAGCAGCGCGACCGCGGCGGGCACTGAAGCTTTCTTT,CASSATAAGTEAFF
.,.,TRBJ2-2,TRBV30,TGTGCCTGGAGTGTACGGACGGTGACCGGGGAGCTGTTTTTT,CAWSVRTVTGELFF
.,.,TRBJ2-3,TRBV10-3,TGTGCCATCAGGCCAGCGGCAAGCACAGATACGCAGTATTTT,CAIRPAASTDTQYF
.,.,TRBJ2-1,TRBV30,TGTGCCTGGACTGCTGGGAGACACAATGAGCAGTTCTTC,CAWTAGRHNEQFF
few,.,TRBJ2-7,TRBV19,TGTGCCAGTAGCCTGCGGACCGCTACCCTCTACGAGCAGTACTTC,CASSLRTATLYEQYF
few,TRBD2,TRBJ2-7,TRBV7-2,TGTGCCAGCAGCTACGGGACTAGCGGGAATCCCTACGAGCAGTACTTC,CASSYGTSGNPYEQYF
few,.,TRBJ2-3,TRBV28,TGTGCCAGCACGCCTAACACAGATACGCAGTATTTT,CASTPNTDTQYF
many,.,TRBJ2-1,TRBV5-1,TGCGCCAGCAGCTTGGCCCTAGCTGAGGAGCAGTTCTTC,CASSLALAEEQFF
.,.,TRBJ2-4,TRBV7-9,TGTGCCAGCAGCTTAGGCGGGGAGCGCGTACGGGACATTCAGTACTTC,CASSLGGERVRDIQYF
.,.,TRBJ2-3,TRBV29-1,TGCAGCGCAGGGGTAGATACGCAGTATTTT,CSAGVDTQYF
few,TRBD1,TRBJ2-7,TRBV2,TGTGCCAGCAGTGCCCCGCAGGGGGCGCCGGCCGAGCAGTACTTC,CASSAPQGAPAEQYF
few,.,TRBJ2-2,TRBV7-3,TGTGCCAGCAGCTTAATGCAGGGCGGGGAGCTGTTTTTT,CASSLMQGGELFF
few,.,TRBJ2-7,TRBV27,TGTGCCAGCAGTTTAAGACGGTGGGATTACGAGCAGTACTTC,CASSLRRWDYEQYF